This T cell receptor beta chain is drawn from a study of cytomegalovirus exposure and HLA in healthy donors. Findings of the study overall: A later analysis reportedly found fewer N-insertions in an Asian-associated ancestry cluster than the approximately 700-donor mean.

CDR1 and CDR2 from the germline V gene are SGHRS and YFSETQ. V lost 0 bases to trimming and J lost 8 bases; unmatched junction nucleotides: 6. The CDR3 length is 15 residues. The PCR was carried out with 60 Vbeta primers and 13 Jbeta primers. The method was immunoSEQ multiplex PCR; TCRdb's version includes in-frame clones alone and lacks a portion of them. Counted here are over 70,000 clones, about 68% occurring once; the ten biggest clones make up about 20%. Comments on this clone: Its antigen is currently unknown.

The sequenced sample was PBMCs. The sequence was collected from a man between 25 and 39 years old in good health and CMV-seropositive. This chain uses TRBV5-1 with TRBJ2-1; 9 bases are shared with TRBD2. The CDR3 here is CASSLGGGRADEQFF. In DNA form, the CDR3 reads TGCGCCAGCAGCTTGGGGGGCGGGAGGGCGGATGAGCAGTTCTTC.